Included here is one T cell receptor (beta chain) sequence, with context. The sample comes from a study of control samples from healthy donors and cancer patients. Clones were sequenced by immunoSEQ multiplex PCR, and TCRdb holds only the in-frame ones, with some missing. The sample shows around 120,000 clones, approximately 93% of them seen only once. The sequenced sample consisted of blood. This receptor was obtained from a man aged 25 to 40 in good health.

CDR3 region: CASSFRGNQPQHF. CDR3 DNA: TGTGCCAGCAGCTTTAGGGGGAATCAGCCCCAGCATTTT. This chain joins TRBV5-4 and TRBJ1-5; a weak D match, TRBD1 (6 bases). The CDR3 runs to 13 residues. Germline values: CDR1 SGHNT, CDR2 YYREEE (reference sequence). V gave up 2 bases and J gave up 4 bases, with 7 bases separating them.